This T cell receptor (beta chain) was sequenced in a study of control samples from healthy donors and cancer patients. Produced via immunoSEQ multiplex PCR; TCRdb's table is partial and in-frame only. The repertoire has about 35,000 clones, about 94% of them found once; the top ten carry 1.5% to 2%. This CDR3 region has 14 residues. V lost 4 bases to trimming and J lost 3 bases; unmatched junction nucleotides: 5. Looked up from germline, CDR1 is SGHRS and CDR2 is YFSETQ. The receptor's source is a middle-aged man with colorectal cancer. This sequence joins TRBV5-1 and TRBJ2-7; TRBD2 matches 9 bases. Sample: PBMCs. CDR3 amino acids: CASSTGAGGYEQYF. The CDR3 DNA follows: TGCGCCAGCAGCACGGGAGCGGGGGGCTACGAGCAGTACTTC.